This is a list of T cell receptor beta chains from one sample in a study of T cell changes during pregnancy in multiple sclerosis. Measured with immunoSEQ multiplex PCR; TCRdb has only the in-frame clones, and not every one. The sample has 65,000 to 80,000 clones; 90% to 95% are singletons. Sequenced here: peripheral blood, sampled in the second trimester of pregnancy. Receptors were obtained from a female donor with multiple sclerosis, enrolled in a pregnancy study. Both conserved end residues are part of each CDR3. D genes are given only for firm matches. Not all rows give a size; the values are once, few, many and, for expanded clones, a class.

CDR3nt,CDR3aa,v_gene,d_gene,abundance,j_gene,len
TGTGCCAGTAATCCCCGCGGCGCGCCCAACACTGAAGCTTTCTTT,CASNPRGAPNTEAFF,TRBV19,-,-,TRBJ1-1,15
TGTGCCAGCAGCCTTGAAGCAGGGGTCGTTATCACCGGGGAGCTGTTTTTT,CASSLEAGVVITGELFF,TRBV7-9,-,-,TRBJ2-2,17
TGCGCCAGCAGCTTAGCCAGGGTTGATGGCTACACCTTC,CASSLARVDGYTF,TRBV5-1,-,once,TRBJ1-2,13
TGTGCCAGCAGCTTTTGGACCGGGGGGCCAGGAAACACCATATATTTT,CASSFWTGGPGNTIYF,TRBV5-5,-,-,TRBJ1-3,16
TGTGCCAGCAGCCCCCGACTAGCGGGGGGATACAATGAGCAGTTCTTC,CASSPRLAGGYNEQFF,TRBV9,TRBD2,-,TRBJ2-1,16
TGTGCCAGCAGCTGGTCAGGGAAAAATGAGCAGTTCTTC,CASSWSGKNEQFF,TRBV7-9,-,-,TRBJ2-1,13
TGTGCCAGCAGCCAAAGTACACGGGGAGAGGGCTACACCTTC,CASSQSTRGEGYTF,TRBV14,-,-,TRBJ1-2,14
TGTGCCAGCAGCGTAGAAGTAGCGGGGGGGTTTGATACGCAGTATTTT,CASSVEVAGGFDTQYF,TRBV9,TRBD2,-,TRBJ2-3,16
TGTGCCACCAGCAGAGTGACAGGATACGAGCAGTACTTC,CATSRVTGYEQYF,TRBV15,-,-,TRBJ2-7,13
TGTGCCAGTAGCCAGGGACAGGTACCCACCGGGGAGCTGTTTTTT,CASSQGQVPTGELFF,TRBV19,TRBD1,-,TRBJ2-2,15
TGTGCCAGCAGTGGCGGGGCTACCACAGATACGCAGTATTTT,CASSGGATTDTQYF,TRBV6-1,-,-,TRBJ2-3,14
TGTGCCAGCAGTTACTTCAGCGGTCACAATGAGCAGTTCTTC,CASSYFSGHNEQFF,TRBV6-5,-,-,TRBJ2-1,14
TGTGCCAGCGGCGATTCTGACAGGGGCGTGAACACTGAAGCTTTCTTT,CASGDSDRGVNTEAFF,TRBV9,TRBD1,once,TRBJ1-1,16
TGTGCCAGCAGTAGGGACACCAAAACTGAAGCTTTCTTT,CASSRDTKTEAFF,TRBV2,-,-,TRBJ1-1,13
TGTGCCAGCAGTCCGACAGGGGTACATCAGCCCCAGCATTTT,CASSPTGVHQPQHF,TRBV5-6,TRBD1,once,TRBJ1-5,14
TGCGCCAGCAGCTTGCGGGGGGCGGGCTACGAGCAGTACTTC,CASSLRGAGYEQYF,TRBV5-1,-,-,TRBJ2-7,14
TGTGCCAGCAGCGTAGCTACGTCTAGCGGGGGGCTTAGCACAGATACGCAGTATTTT,CASSVATSSGGLSTDTQYF,TRBV9,TRBD2,-,TRBJ2-3,19
TGTGCCAGCAGTTCCAGGACAGGGACGATAGAAGCTTTCTTT,CASSSRTGTIEAFF,TRBV27,TRBD1,-,TRBJ1-1,14
TGCGCCAGCAGCCGGATGGGTAGGACAGGGGATAACACTGAAGCTTTCTTT,CASSRMGRTGDNTEAFF,TRBV5-1,TRBD1,-,TRBJ1-1,17
TGTGCCACCAGCAGAGATAAAGTGTTGAAGGCGGGCAACACTGAAGCTTTCTTT,CATSRDKVLKAGNTEAFF,TRBV15,-,-,TRBJ1-1,18
TGTGCCAGCAGCGTAAAAGCGGGGGCCTACCGCGAGCAGTTCTTC,CASSVKAGAYREQFF,TRBV9,TRBD2,-,TRBJ2-1,15
TGTGCCAGCAGCCGGGGCGCTAGCGGTTTGAATACGCAGTATTTT,CASSRGASGLNTQYF,TRBV5-6,TRBD2,-,TRBJ2-3,15
TGTGCCAGCAGCGCCCGACTAGCGGGGGGGCCTGAGCAGTACTTC,CASSARLAGGPEQYF,TRBV11-2,TRBD2,-,TRBJ2-7,15
TGTGCCAGCAGTGAATGGGACAGGGTAGGTGAAACCTACGAGCAGTACTTC,CASSEWDRVGETYEQYF,TRBV25-1,TRBD1,-,TRBJ2-7,17
TGTGCCAGCTCACCACCGGGACTAGCGGGGGGCAGAAGCTCCTACAATGAGCAGTTCTTC,CASSPPGLAGGRSSYNEQFF,TRBV18,TRBD2,-,TRBJ2-1,20
TGTGCCAGCAGTGCCTATACTGGAAACACCATATATTTT,CASSAYTGNTIYF,TRBV6-1,-,-,TRBJ1-3,13
TGTGCCAGCAGTCACGGGGGTACGAACACTGAAGCTTTCTTT,CASSHGGTNTEAFF,TRBV13,-,-,TRBJ1-1,14
TGTGCCAGCAGCTTAACGCAGGGGAATTCACCCCTCCACTTT,CASSLTQGNSPLHF,TRBV7-9,-,-,TRBJ1-6,14
TGCGCCAGCAGCTTAGGCAGGTCTGAAGCTTTCTTT,CASSLGRSEAFF,TRBV5-1,-,-,TRBJ1-1,12
TGTGCCAGCAGCTTAGGTGCGACTAGCGGGGGCTCCTACGAGCAGTACTTC,CASSLGATSGGSYEQYF,TRBV7-9,TRBD2,-,TRBJ2-7,17
TGTGCCACCAGATATGAGGGCTACACCTTC,CATRYEGYTF,TRBV7-3,-,few,TRBJ1-2,10
TGTGCCAGCAGCTATGTACGGACAGGGGATGGCTACACCTTC,CASSYVRTGDGYTF,TRBV6-1,TRBD1,-,TRBJ1-2,14
TGTGCCAGTAGTATAAGCAGGGGGCGAGCTAACTATGGCTACACCTTC,CASSISRGRANYGYTF,TRBV19,TRBD1,many,TRBJ1-2,16
TGTGCCAGCAGCATGGACACCCGGGGTGAGCAGTTCTTC,CASSMDTRGEQFF,TRBV5-4,-,-,TRBJ2-1,13
TGCGCCAGCAGCGTGGGACAGTCGGCCTATGGCTACACCTTC,CASSVGQSAYGYTF,TRBV5-1,TRBD1,-,TRBJ1-2,14
TGTGCCAGCAGTATACAGGGTTGGGAGACCCAGTACTTC,CASSIQGWETQYF,TRBV6-1,-,-,TRBJ2-5,13
TGTGCCAGCAGCTTAAACCCCATCCAGGGCTTTGGTGAAAAACTGTTTTTT,CASSLNPIQGFGEKLFF,TRBV7-9,-,-,TRBJ1-4,17
TGTGCCAGCGCCGCGGGGTCGGATCGGATTCAGTACTTC,CASAAGSDRIQYF,TRBV7-9,-,-,TRBJ2-4,13
TGTGCCAGCAGCCCAAGCCCGGGACAGGGGGATGAAAAACTGTTTTTT,CASSPSPGQGDEKLFF,TRBV11-2,TRBD1,-,TRBJ1-4,16
TGTGCCAGCAGCTCCAGGCGGACAGGGGAAAACACCATATATTTT,CASSSRRTGENTIYF,TRBV11-1,TRBD1,once,TRBJ1-3,15